Shown below are 10 T cell receptor beta chains from a single sample sequenced in a study of T cells in Graves' hyperthyroidism and ophthalmopathy. Using RNA transcripts as the source, TCR beta CDR3 regions were amplified. First-round RT-PCR of the TCR CDR3 relied on the HTBI primer set. TCRdb re-called the multiplex PCR reads with MiXCR, one entry per CDR3 protein. The repertoire consists of roughly 500,000 distinct CDR3 sequences, with 22% occurring once and the leading ten covering 45% to 55%. Source material: blood. These receptors all stem from a woman in her seventies with Graves' ophthalmopathy.

The chain recombines TRBV7-9 with TRBJ2-1; possibly TRBD1 for D (5 bases). V gave up 6 bases and J gave up 0 bases, with 21 bases separating them. This CDR3 comprises 18 residues. Germline-derived CDR1 and CDR2 are SEHNR and FQNEAQ (reference sequence). CDR3 sequence reads: CASSKRGRRTDSYNEQFF. In DNA form, the CDR3 reads TGTGCCAGCAGTAAAAGGGGTAGGCGTACTGACTCCTACAATGAGCAGTTCTTC.

The chain joins TRBV9 to TRBJ2-3; 7 nucleotides line up with TRBD2. Germline CDR1 reads SGDLS; CDR2 reads YYNGEE. The CDR3 has 15 residues. J was trimmed by 5 bases and V by 4 bases; bases with no gene match: 10. CDR3 sequence (DNA): TGTGCCAGCAGCCAGAGGTCGGGAGGCTTAGATACGCAGTATTTT. It translates to CASSQRSGGLDTQYF.

The CDR3 DNA sequence: TGTGCCAGCAGCAAAGCGTCTAGCGTGTCAGATACGCAGTATTTT. The encoded protein is CASSKASSVSDTQYF. V usage is TRBV27 and J usage is TRBJ2-3; possibly TRBD2 for D (6 bases). This CDR3 has 15 residues. With 6 bases removed from V and 4 bases from J, the gap between germline ends came to 17 bases. Germline V CDR1 and CDR2: MNHEY, SMNVEV (reference sequence).

This clonotype showed up just a few times. This chain uses TRBV7-2 with TRBJ2-5; TRBD2 agrees at 7 bases. The CDR3 runs to 18 residues. Germline V gene data show CDR1 as SGHTA and CDR2 as FQGNSA. Germline trimming cut 2 bases from V and 5 bases from J; bases unmatched to any gene: 17. The CDR3 is CASSLFRGRAGAGETQYF. In DNA, the CDR3 is TGTGCCAGCAGCTTATTCCGGGGGAGGGCGGGAGCGGGGGAGACCCAGTACTTC.

The rearrangement links TRBV9 to TRBJ1-2, with 10 positions matching TRBD1. The junction had 12 bases not matched to a gene; V was cut back by 6 bases and J by 4 bases. The CDR3 contains 16 residues. Germline CDR1 SGDLS, CDR2 YYNGEE. The CDR3 DNA reads as TGTGCCAGCACCAAACCCGGGGGACAGGGGAGCTATGGCTACACCTTC. Translation: CASTKPGGQGSYGYTF.

This chain links TRBV6-7 with TRBJ2-1, with D hard to call. TRBV6-7 is noted as an ORF with a role that remains uncertain. This CDR3 has 14 residues. Trimming stripped 5 bases from V and 6 bases from J, with 14 bases between. The DNA of the CDR3 is TGTGCCAGCAGTCGGTCCACGCGACGCAATGAGCAGTTCTTC. Translating it yields CASSRSTRRNEQFF.

Notes on this clonotype: No conserved phenylalanine or tryptophan ends this CDR3, so it is likely a read error. The chain links TRBV10-3 to TRBJ1-2; 8 bases are shared with TRBD1. Trimming at V came to 6 bases and at J to 4 bases, leaving 4 bases not matched to a gene. The CDR3 totals 13 residues. CDR1 is ENHRY, CDR2 SYGVKD, per germline. CDR3: CAIRGDRTYGYTL. The CDR3 region has the DNA TGTGCCATCAGGGGGGACAGGACCTATGGCTACACCCTC.

On this clonotype: Germline and junction disagree at one end, which may indicate a read error. The chain links TRBV7-3 to TRBJ1-1; the D is unclear. Germline lookup yields CDR1 SGHTA and CDR2 FQGTGA. The CDR3 consists of 16 residues. CDR3 residues: CASSQSSGPLNTEAFF. The CDR3 DNA sequence: TGTGCCAGCAGCCAATCTTCCGGGCCCCTGAACACCGAAGCTTTCTTT.

The V gene is TRBV30, the J gene TRBJ1-2, with D possibly TRBD1 on 5 matching bases. The ends were cut back, 1 base at V and 4 bases at J, with 10 bases in the middle. There are 13 residues in the CDR3. Germline-derived CDR1 and CDR2 are GTSNPN and SVGIG (reference sequence). The CDR3 reads CAWSGQGLYGYTF. The CDR3 DNA sequence: TGTGCCTGGAGTGGGCAGGGCCTCTATGGCTACACCTTC.

As to this clonotype: A read error is possible here, since a much larger clone lies one base away. The chain is built from TRBV18 and TRBJ2-1; D unclear. Germline V gene lookup returns CDR1 KGHSH and CDR2 LQKENI. This CDR3 has 11 residues. CDR3 sequence (DNA): TGTGCTACCCGGCAGAACAATGAGCTGTTCTTC. It translates to CATRQNNELFF.